The sequence of this T cell receptor (beta chain) was determined in a study of blood T cell repertoires in COVID-19. Details on this clone: This specimen includes other DNA sequences encoding the same CDR3.

This CDR3 contains 14 residues. V shed 4 bases and J 0 bases; nucleotides not matched to a gene: 3. Germline loops: CDR1 SGHRS, CDR2 YFSETQ. TCRdb's table, derived via immunoSEQ multiplex PCR, lists solely in-frame clones and lacks some. The sample lists fewer than 300,000 clones, around 90% seen once, with around 1.1% in the top ten. The sequence was obtained from a woman aged 25 to 39 who had recovered from COVID-19. Sequenced material: PBMCs or T cells enriched from blood (not recorded which). This chain uses TRBV5-1 with TRBJ2-7, with TRBD2 identical over 8 bases. The DNA of the CDR3 is TGCGCCAGCAGCAGCAGCGGGAGCTCCTACGAGCAGTACTTC. The encoded protein is CASSSSGSSYEQYF.